These 13 T cell receptor beta chains came from one sample sequenced in a study of regulatory T cells in long-lasting Graves disease. The time point is: newly diagnosed GD, antithyroid drugs for less than 3 months. RNA from PBMCs was the source of the TCR library. iRepertoire HTBI primers and Arm-PCR of CDR3 regions built TCR beta libraries. TCRdb ran MiXCR on the multiplex PCR reads and lists one entry per CDR3 protein. This table has over 300,000 distinct CDR3 sequences, about a sixth appearing once. Sequencing was performed on peripheral blood mononuclear cells (PBMCs), taken at new diagnosis, from a patient treated with antithyroid drugs. All receptors derive from a female donor with Graves disease.

This clonotype was seen ten or more times. V and J are TRBV27 and TRBJ2-5; D is ambiguous. Germline CDR1 MNHEY, CDR2 SMNVEV (reference sequence). The CDR3 length is 16 residues. Trimming removed 0 bases from V and 0 bases from J, with 11 bases in between. The CDR3 loop reads CASSLSPVADQETQYF. Written as DNA, the CDR3 is TGTGCCAGCAGTTTATCCCCGGTGGCCGACCAAGAGACCCAGTACTTC.

This clonotype showed up many times. This sequence joins TRBV2 and TRBJ1-6; 9 bases align to TRBD1. V shed 6 bases and J 10 bases; nucleotides not matched to a gene: 7. CDR1 SNHLY and CDR2 FYNNEI come from the germline V gene. This CDR3 region has 14 residues. CDR3 sequence reads: CASRAGTGTSPLHF. CDR3 nucleotide sequence: TGTGCCAGCAGGGCCGGGACAGGGACGTCACCCCTCCACTTT.

The chain employs TRBV5-1 and TRBJ2-7; 10 bases align to TRBD1. This CDR3 comprises 15 residues. Germline-derived CDR1 and CDR2 are SGHRS and YFSETQ. Trimming took 4 bases from V and 5 from J; bases not matched to a gene: 9. The CDR3 protein is CASSRGTGDLDEQYF. CDR3 in DNA: TGCGCCAGCAGCAGGGGGACAGGGGATTTGGACGAGCAGTACTTC.

This clonotype appeared many times. This chain links TRBV2 with TRBJ1-5; D gene unclear. V was trimmed by 11 bases and J by 9 bases, leaving 11 bases between them. This CDR3 comprises 10 residues. Germline lookup yields CDR1 SNHLY and CDR2 FYNNEI. The CDR3 nucleotides are TGTGCCTCAGTACGATGGCCCCAGCATTTT. Translation: CASVRWPQHF.

Many counts were recorded for this clonotype. The CDR3 loop is CASSPGQIYNEKLFF. The CDR3 DNA reads as TGTGCCAGCAGCCCCGGACAGATATATAATGAAAAACTGTTTTTT. The J gene is TRBJ1-4, the V gene TRBV3-1; D might be TRBD1 (6 bases). Trimming left V 4 bases short and J 4 bases short, with 13 bases between. CDR3 length: 15 amino acids. The germline CDR1 and CDR2 sequences are LGHDT and YNNKEL (reference sequence).

The sample holds many counts of this clonotype. CDR3 residues: CASSPELEADTQYF. In nucleotides, the CDR3 is TGTGCCAGCTCACCGGAGCTAGAGGCAGATACGCAGTATTTT. The V gene is TRBV18, the J gene TRBJ2-3, with D hard to call. This CDR3 region has 14 residues. Germline lookup yields CDR1 KGHSH and CDR2 LQKENI. The V and J ends lost 3 bases and 4 bases respectively, with 11 bases between them.

This clonotype has at least ten counts. The V gene is TRBV27, the J gene TRBJ2-5, with D unclear. TRBJ2-1 matches the DNA end more closely, so the J call is doubtful. This CDR3 spans 16 amino acids. Germline V lookup: CDR1 MNHEY, CDR2 SMNVEV (reference sequence). The CDR3 DNA reads TGTGCCAGCAGTTTCCTGCCCATGGAAGGTTACAATGAGCAGTTCTTC. Its translation is CASSFLPMEGYNEQFF.

This clonotype has ten or more counts. The CDR3 protein is CSARSGGPYTDTQYF. DNA for the CDR3: TGCAGTGCTAGAAGCGGGGGGCCGTACACAGATACGCAGTATTTT. V usage is TRBV20-1 and J usage is TRBJ2-3; 9 positions agree with TRBD2. This CDR3 has 15 amino acids. Germline assignment: CDR1 DFQATT and CDR2 SNEGSKA (reference sequence). The V segment lost 2 bases and the J segment 2 bases; nucleotides outside the gene matches: 5.

This clonotype came up many times. V is TRBV12-3 or TRBV12-4 and J is TRBJ1-1, with no clear D. Trimming shortened V by 1 base and J by 3 bases, and 9 bases separated the two germline ends. The CDR3 runs 14 residues. The CDR3, as DNA: TGTGCCAGCAGTTTAGGGGAGGGCGACACTGAAGCTTTCTTT. It specifies CASSLGEGDTEAFF.

This clonotype showed up many times. The V call is TRBV7-2, the J call TRBJ2-5; D not resolved. Trimming removed 0 bases from V and 3 bases from J, with 11 bases in between. The CDR3 runs to 15 residues. The germline CDR1 and CDR2 sequences are SGHTA and FQGNSA. The CDR3 sequence: CASSLARVKEETQYF. The CDR3 coding sequence is TGTGCCAGCAGCTTAGCCCGAGTAAAGGAAGAGACCCAGTACTTC.

This clonotype came up a few times. This chain joins TRBV15 and TRBJ1-3; 7 nucleotides line up with TRBD1. CDR1 and CDR2 from the germline V gene are LNHNV and YYDKDF (reference sequence). The junction had 3 bases not matched to a gene; V was cut back by 0 bases and J by 4 bases. The CDR3 is 15 residues long. In nucleotides, the CDR3 is TGTGCCACCAGCAGAGAAACAGGGGTAGGAAACACCATATATTTT. It encodes CATSRETGVGNTIYF. Based on the CDR3 plus reference TRBV15 and TRBJ1-3, the full variable domain is DAMVIQNPRYQVTQFGKPVTLSCSQTLNHNVMYWYQQKSSQAPKLLFHYYDKDFNNEADTPDNFQSRRPNTSFCFLDIRSPGLGDTAMYLCATSRETGVGNTIYFGEGSWLTVV.

This clonotype was seen at least ten times. V and J are TRBV20-1 and TRBJ2-5; TRBD2 agrees at 14 bases. This CDR3 comprises 16 residues. Germline trimming cut 1 base from V and 1 base from J; bases unmatched to any gene: 2. Germline assignment: CDR1 DFQATT and CDR2 SNEGSKA (reference sequence). The DNA of the CDR3 is TGCAGTGCTAGAGCGACTAGCGGGGGGGCCCAAGAGACCCAGTACTTC. Protein product: CSARATSGGAQETQYF.

At least ten counts were recorded for this clonotype. V gene TRBV2 combines with J gene TRBJ1-6, with D perhaps TRBD1 (5 bases). The CDR3 is 18 amino acids. Germline assignment: CDR1 SNHLY and CDR2 FYNNEI. V gave up 0 bases and J gave up 5 bases, with 17 bases separating them. The CDR3 DNA is TGTGCCAGCAGTGAAGCGCTTCAGTGGACCAGGGATAATTCACCCCTCCACTTT. It translates to CASSEALQWTRDNSPLHF.